This T cell receptor (beta chain) was retrieved from a study of CD8 T cells in ankylosing spondylitis (dated by TCRdb to 2016 to 2017). Background for the entire study: The study set out to find disease-linked TCR variants by profiling T cell receptor beta repertoires in ankylosing spondylitis patients and healthy donors. Samples of peripheral blood were taken, and for ankylosing spondylitis patients, synovial fluid was collected as well. In total, the full study cohort was made up of 85 to 140 healthy donors and 25 to 30 ankylosing spondylitis patients.

Overall study outcomes, separate from this receptor: Some TCR beta motif variants had previously been reported in synovial fluid and blood of reactive arthritis patients, which suggested common disease-initiation mechanisms. The disease-linked clones had a CD8+ phenotype and were found at relatively low frequencies in peripheral blood. Blood from ankylosing spondylitis patients appeared to be characterized by a TCR beta motif made up of several highly homologous amino acid variants. The disease-linked clones were reported as significantly enriched in matched synovial fluid samples from ankylosing spondylitis patients.

Ten or more counts support this clonotype. Its antigen has not been determined. No much larger clonotype is one base removed from it; base qualities were not supplied. The sample was run on an Illumina HiSeq 2500. Quantitative 5'-RACE with molecular barcodes was used to prepare TCR beta libraries. For the original study's pipeline: To identify disease-linked TCR variants, a new computational method was used, one built on a probabilistic model of VDJ rearrangement. The public reads were run again by TCRdb, first through fastp at Q25 and then through MiXCR, and only productive beta chains were kept. Entries that share a CDR3 protein sequence are merged under the most common genes and DNA. These V and J calls are TCRdb output, not the study's own analysis. This sample lists under 200,000 distinct CDR3 sequences; 11% were detected once. About 27% of the sample is taken by the ten largest. The source of this sequence is a male donor with ankylosing spondylitis or in good health (not recorded which). The sequenced material came from blood, either unsorted or a sorted T cell fraction (not recorded which).

The DNA sequence follows: TGCGCCAGCAGCTTCGAGGCGCTGAACACTGAAGCTTTCTTT. It specifies CASSFEALNTEAFF. The rearranged chain carries TRBV5-1 and TRBJ1-1; the D gene assignment is ambiguous. The CDR3 contains 14 residues, cysteine and phenylalanine counted. CDR3 DNA is the only sequence kept; it has 42 bases, read in frame from the first base. The germline V gene provides CDR1 SGHRS and CDR2 YFSETQ. The trim is 2 bases for V and 0 bases for J, with a gap of 8 bases between the germline ends.